The source of this T cell receptor beta chain is a study of T cells after yellow fever vaccination. A single record per CDR3 protein comes from TCRdb applying MiXCR to the 5' RACE reads. This sample has some 250,000 distinct CDR3 sequences; approximately 3.5% occur once, and the top ten carry under 20%. The junction had 8 bases not matched to a gene; V was cut back by 4 bases and J by 3 bases. CDR1 is MNHEY, CDR2 SVGEGT, per germline. The CDR3 is made up of 15 amino acids. This clonotype came up many times. The specimen comprised PBMCs, sampled 15 days after the yellow fever booster vaccination. The chain recombines TRBV6-2 or TRBV6-3 with TRBJ2-7; 8 bases match TRBD1. The clonotype comes from a man aged 18 to 35 who received the YFV17D yellow fever vaccine. The DNA of the CDR3 is TGTGCCAGCAGTTCCCCCGGACAGGGACTCTACGAGCAGTACGTC. This gives the protein CASSSPGQGLYEQYV.